This record covers a single T cell receptor (beta chain). What it recognizes is unknown. Germline values: CDR1 SGHRS, CDR2 YFSETQ. The CDR3 covers 14 residues. The V and J ends lost 3 bases and 0 bases respectively, with 9 bases between them. Time point: blood from clinic visit 5 months post-surgery; TSC patient then seizure free. Pre-surgery treatment included at least one anti-epileptic drug. This specimen belongs to a study of brain T cells in children with intractable seizures. Study outcomes and limitations: Clones missing pre-surgery may reflect undersampling of that blood sample.

Some clones are missing from TCRdb's copy, which holds only in-frame ones; the method was immunoSEQ multiplex PCR. The table has about 340,000 clones, over 90% seen once. The chain has TRBV5-1 and TRBJ2-5; D is uncertain. The sample here was peripheral blood, taken around 5 months after surgery. The receptor's source is a boy in the first two years of life with tuberous sclerosis and intractable seizures. Here the CDR3 reads CASSSPVYQETQYF. DNA of the CDR3: TGCGCCAGCAGCTCACCCGTGTACCAAGAGACCCAGTACTTC.